One and the same sample provided the 3 T cell receptor beta chains below, sequenced in a study of blood T cell repertoires in COVID-19. Data came from immunoSEQ multiplex PCR; TCRdb stores just in-frame clones and leaves some out. The table lists about 85,000 clones, roughly nine tenths of them singletons. Source material: peripheral blood. All receptors come from a man in his sixties with acute or convalescent COVID-19.

The chain employs TRBV19 and TRBJ2-3, with TRBD1 matching over 9 bases. The CDR3 contains 14 residues. J lost 7 bases, V lost 5 bases, and 7 bases had no gene match. The germline V gene has CDR1 LNHDA and CDR2 SQIVND (reference sequence). In DNA, the CDR3 is TGTGCCAGTAGTCAACAGGGGGCGGTCTATACGCAGTATTTT. Protein product: CASSQQGAVYTQYF.

This rearrangement joins TRBV10-3 to TRBJ1-2; 11 bases agree with TRBD1. There are 14 residues in the CDR3. The germline CDR1 and CDR2 sequences are ENHRY and SYGVKD. Losses at the gene ends were 2 bases for V and 8 bases for J; bases not matched to a gene: 4. The CDR3 DNA sequence: TGTGCCATCAGTGAGCGGACAGGGGGCATCGGCTACACCTTC. Translation: CAISERTGGIGYTF.

This clone was seen just once. The gene calls are TRBV7-8 and TRBJ1-1; D is perhaps TRBD1 (5 bases). The CDR3 spans 13 residues. Germline V CDR1 and CDR2: SGHVS, FQNEAQ. Trimming pared 4 bases from V and 4 bases from J, leaving 10 bases between. The DNA for the CDR3 is TGTGCCAGCAGCTCGGACATCATCACTGAAGCTTTCTTT. Its translation is CASSSDIITEAFF.